The following is a T cell receptor (beta chain) sequence with its context. This record belongs to a study of technical replicates of blood from a handful of donors. Repertoires were generated with immunoSEQ multiplex PCR, while TCRdb's copy carries only in-frame clones and drops some. The repertoire holds roughly 61,000 clones, with around 97% as singletons. This CDR3 region has 14 residues. Trimming took 6 bases from V and 7 from J, leaving 22 bases between them. Per germline, CDR1 SQVTM and CDR2 ANQGSEA. The sequence was obtained from a human donor in good health. The sample consisted of T cells isolated from PBMCs. The chain joins TRBV29-1 to TRBJ2-7; TRBD2 is a possible D gene (5 bases). CDR3 loop: CSVAGDRWSGEQYF. The CDR3 coding sequence is TGCAGCGTGGCCGGAGACCGGTGGTCGGGAGAGCAGTACTTC.